The clone carrying this T cell receptor (beta chain) was picked up many times. The data derive from a study of T-cell reconstitution after alpha-beta-depleted transplantation in children. TCRbeta library preparation incorporated unique molecular identifiers. TCRdb reprocessed the PCR reads with MiXCR, giving one entry per CDR3 protein. The sample has approximately 270,000 distinct CDR3 sequences, 9.9% seen once. J gave up 5 bases and V 5 bases, and 5 bases lay outside the gene matches. The CDR3 totals 14 residues. Material: PBMCs from the stem cell graft donor, obtained from the stem cell graft. The TCR was taken from a human donor who donated a stem cell graft to a child with SCID. The chain employs TRBV12-3 or TRBV12-4 and TRBJ1-1, with 10 bases fitting TRBD1. CDR3 protein: CASSLRTGGTEAFF. The CDR3, as DNA: TGTGCCAGCAGTCTGAGGACAGGGGGAACTGAAGCTTTCTTT.